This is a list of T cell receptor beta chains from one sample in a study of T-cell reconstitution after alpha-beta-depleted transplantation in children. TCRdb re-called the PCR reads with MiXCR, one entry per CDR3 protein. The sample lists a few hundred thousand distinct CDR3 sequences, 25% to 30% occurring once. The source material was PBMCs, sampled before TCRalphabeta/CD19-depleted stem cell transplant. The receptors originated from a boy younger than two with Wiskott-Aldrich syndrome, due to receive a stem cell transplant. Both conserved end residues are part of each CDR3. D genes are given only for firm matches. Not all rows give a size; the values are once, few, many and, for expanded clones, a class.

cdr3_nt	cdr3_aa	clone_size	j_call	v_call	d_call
TGTGCCAGCAGTTACTCGCTCGTAATTGACAGGGGAGAGACCCAGTACTTC	CASSYSLVIDRGETQYF	-	TRBJ2-5	TRBV6-5	TRBD1
TGCTTGGCTATTGGAGAGACCCAGTACTTC	CLAIGETQYF	few	TRBJ2-5	TRBV29-1	-
TGTGCCATCAAGGGGGGACCTACTGATGGGAACTATGGCTACACCTTC	CAIKGGPTDGNYGYTF	-	TRBJ1-2	TRBV10-3	-
TGTGCCGTGGCCGGGACTAGCGGGAGGCCCAACAATGAGCAGTTCTTC	CAVAGTSGRPNNEQFF	-	TRBJ2-1	TRBV24-1	TRBD2
TGTGCCACCAGCAGATTGACCCTCGCGGGGCAGTGGGACACTGAAGCTTTCTTT	CATSRLTLAGQWDTEAFF	-	TRBJ1-1	TRBV15	-
TGTGCCAGCAGCTCGACGGGACAGCTACCCACGGGGGAGCAGTACTTC	CASSSTGQLPTGEQYF	few	TRBJ2-7	TRBV7-8	TRBD1
TGCAGTGCTAGAGAACGACAGGGCGGCCAGCCCCAGCATTTT	CSARERQGGQPQHF	-	TRBJ1-5	TRBV20-1	TRBD1
TGCGCCAGCAGCTTGGAGGCAGGGCGCAATCAGCCCCAGCATTTT	CASSLEAGRNQPQHF	few	TRBJ1-5	TRBV5-1	-
TGTGCCTGGAGTGCCGGACGCTATGGCTACACCTTC	CAWSAGRYGYTF	few	TRBJ1-2	TRBV30	-
TGCGCCAGCGGGACAGGGGGCTTTGGCTACACCTTC	CASGTGGFGYTF	few	TRBJ1-2	TRBV5-1	TRBD1
TGTGCCAGCAGTCACCGTCCAGGGGGAGCTGGCTACACCTTC	CASSHRPGGAGYTF	few	TRBJ1-2	TRBV6-5	TRBD1
TGTGCCAGCAGTGTGGGAACGGGGTTCAATGAGCAGTTCTTC	CASSVGTGFNEQFF	-	TRBJ2-1	TRBV6-1	-
TGTGCCAGCAGCCAAGATATTGCGGGCGCGGCCAACACCGGGGAGCTGTTTTTT	CASSQDIAGAANTGELFF	few	TRBJ2-2	TRBV4-2	-
TGCGCCAGCAGCGCGGAACAGGGACGCACCGGGGAGCTGTTTTTT	CASSAEQGRTGELFF	few	TRBJ2-2	TRBV10-1	-
TGTGCCAGCCGGGCGGGCTATAGCTCCTACAATGAGCAGTTCTTC	CASRAGYSSYNEQFF	few	TRBJ2-1	TRBV7-2	-
TGCAGCGTCTCGGTGGGCAAAAACATTCAGTACTTC	CSVSVGKNIQYF	-	TRBJ2-4	TRBV29-1	-
TGTGCCAGCAGTGAGGGGGCATCTGGGCTGCCTCGAGGGTACGAGCAGTACTTC	CASSEGASGLPRGYEQYF	few	TRBJ2-7	TRBV6-1	-
TGCAGTGCTTACGCGGGACTAGCGGGAAGGGCAGATACGCAGTATTTT	CSAYAGLAGRADTQYF	few	TRBJ2-3	TRBV20-1	TRBD2